This entry lists 17 T cell receptor beta chains sequenced from one sample in a study of T cells in Graves' hyperthyroidism and ophthalmopathy. What was amplified from RNA transcripts were TCR beta CDR3 regions. Using the HTBI primer set, a first-round RT-PCR was run on the TCR CDR3. TCRdb analysed the multiplex PCR reads with MiXCR anew, one entry per CDR3 protein. Altogether 300,000 to 450,000 distinct CDR3 sequences are present, under 15% being singletons, with the ten largest covering less than 35%. The material sequenced was blood. The receptors stem from a woman aged 25-40 years with Graves' hyperthyroidism.

This chain connects TRBV5-1 to TRBJ2-3, with 10 bases lining up with TRBD2. The CDR3 has 22 residues. CDR1 is SGHRS, CDR2 YFSETQ, per germline. The V segment lost 4 bases and the J segment 5 bases; nucleotides outside the gene matches: 28. The CDR3 is CASSPRPAGGTKLEGRGDTQYF. The CDR3 DNA is TGCGCCAGCAGCCCCCGGCCAGCGGGAGGGACGAAGTTGGAGGGCCGTGGAGATACGCAGTATTTT.

This sequence joins TRBV4-2 and TRBJ2-1; 9 bases line up with TRBD2. V gave up 1 base and J gave up 0 bases; unmatched junction bases: 1. There are 16 residues in the CDR3. CDR1 and CDR2 from the germline V gene are LGHNA and YNFKEQ. CDR3 amino acids: CASSQVTSGSYNEQFF. The CDR3 region has the DNA TGTGCCAGCAGCCAAGTGACTAGCGGCTCCTACAATGAGCAGTTCTTC.

This clonotype was seen ten or more times. The V and J genes are TRBV12-3 or TRBV12-4 and TRBJ1-2; no firm D call. The CDR3 loop spans 14 amino acids. The V and J ends lost 1 base and 4 bases respectively, with 10 bases between them. The CDR3 DNA reads as TGTGCCAGCAGTTTAGGCAGCGTTACCTATGGCTACACCTTC. Encoded protein: CASSLGSVTYGYTF.

This clonotype has only a few counts. The chain employs TRBV10-3 and TRBJ1-1; possible D gene TRBD1, 5 bases. The CDR3 spans 13 residues. Germline CDR1 reads ENHRY; CDR2 reads SYGVKD. V was clipped by 7 bases and J by 1 base, with 10 bases between them. The CDR3 region has the DNA TGTGCCATCACCGCGACAGAGAACACTGAAGCTTTCTTT. Amino acids: CAITATENTEAFF.

As to this clonotype: One junction end disagrees with the germline gene, perhaps due to a read error. The genes are TRBV4-1 and TRBJ2-5; D possibly matches TRBD1 or TRBD2 (5 bases each). This CDR3 region has 15 residues. Per the germline V gene, CDR1 is MGHRA and CDR2 is YSYEKL. The CDR3: CASSQDIGIYGAQHF. CDR3 coding DNA: TGCGCCAGCAGCCAAGATATCGGCATTTACGGGGCCCAGCACTTC.

This clonotype was detected ten times or more. V usage is TRBV28 and J usage is TRBJ1-2; 8 bases map to TRBD1. The CDR3 is 15 amino acids. Germline values: CDR1 MDHEN, CDR2 SYDVKM. J lost 4 bases, V lost 5 bases, and 9 bases had no gene match. CDR3 in amino acids: CASSISGTGPYGYTF. DNA for the CDR3: TGTGCCAGCAGTATATCCGGGACAGGTCCCTATGGCTACACCTTC.

The table lists this clonotype with many counts. This chain links TRBV28 with TRBJ2-4; D may be TRBD2 (5 bases). Germline CDR1 is MDHEN and CDR2 is SYDVKM. The CDR3 has 14 residues. V gave up 4 bases and J gave up 8 bases, with 15 bases separating them. Written as DNA, the CDR3 is TGTGCCAGCAGTTCCGAGATGAGCGGAGACATTCAGTACTTC. This encodes CASSSEMSGDIQYF.

In this sample, this clonotype turned up many times. CDR3 region: CASSFTVYNEQFF. Written as DNA, the CDR3 is TGTGCCAGCAGTTTCACGGTCTACAATGAGCAGTTCTTC. This chain uses TRBV12-3 or TRBV12-4 with TRBJ2-1; no definite D call. CDR3 size: 13 residues. Trimming removed 3 bases from V and 3 bases from J, with 6 bases in between.

This clonotype was detected only once. One end of the junction does not line up with germline, which may come from a read error. V usage is TRBV7-3 and J usage is TRBJ1-2; D uncertain. CDR1 and CDR2 (germline): SGHTA, FQGTGA. There are 8 residues in the CDR3. The CDR3 bases are TGTGCCAGGCCCGGTGGAGGTTTC. Protein product: CARPGGGF.

The sample holds many counts of this clonotype. The chain couples TRBV2 to TRBJ2-7, with 8 nucleotides matching TRBD1. This CDR3 is 15 amino acids long. Losses at the gene ends were 2 bases for V and 1 base for J; bases not matched to a gene: 4. Germline values: CDR1 SNHLY, CDR2 FYNNEI. The CDR3 spells CASSEMGQVSYEQYF. CDR3 coding DNA: TGTGCCAGCAGTGAAATGGGACAGGTTTCCTACGAGCAGTACTTC.

This clonotype was counted a few times. The DNA of the CDR3 is TGTGCCAGCAGTTACTCCCGGCCGGTCCTAGGCACAGATACGCAGTATTTT. Protein: CASSYSRPVLGTDTQYF. The chain employs TRBV6-5 and TRBJ2-3; D remains ambiguous. The CDR3 consists of 17 residues. Germline assignment: CDR1 MNHEY and CDR2 SVGAGI. The germline V and J ends were trimmed by 0 bases and 1 base, with 14 bases remaining between them.

This clonotype was seen repeatedly, ten times or more. The V gene is TRBV18, the J gene TRBJ2-1, with D unclear. V was clipped by 3 bases and J by 4 bases, with 16 bases between them. This CDR3 has 16 residues. Germline CDR1 reads KGHSH; CDR2 reads LQKENI. This chain's CDR3 is CASSPRAAPGYNEQFF. Written as DNA, the CDR3 is TGTGCCAGCTCACCCCGGGCGGCGCCGGGTTACAATGAGCAGTTCTTC.

V is TRBV19 and J is TRBJ2-2; 10 positions agree with TRBD1. The V gene end was trimmed by 6 bases and the J gene end by 1 base; junction bases not matched to a gene: 5. The CDR3 covers 16 residues. Germline values: CDR1 LNHDA, CDR2 SQIVND (reference sequence). CDR3 DNA: TGTGCCAGTAGAAAGGGACAGGGGAAGAACACCGGGGAGCTGTTTTTT. Amino acid sequence: CASRKGQGKNTGELFF. The full variable domain, its missing parts supplied by reference TRBV19 and TRBJ2-2, is DGGITQSPKYLFRKEGQNVTLSCEQNLNHDAMYWYRQDPGQGLRLIYYSQIVNDFQKGDIAEGYSVSREKKESFPLTVTSAQKNPTAFYLCASRKGQGKNTGELFFGEGSRLTVL.

There are a few counts of this clonotype. The V gene is TRBV12-3 or TRBV12-4, the J gene TRBJ2-7, with D unresolved. V was cut by 7 bases and J by 2 bases, with 15 bases left in between. The CDR3 runs to 14 residues. The CDR3 spells CASTLGSRPYEQYF. CDR3 coding DNA: TGTGCCAGCACCCTAGGGTCCCGTCCCTACGAGCAGTACTTC.

This clonotype was counted only a few times. The rearrangement joins TRBV27 to TRBJ2-7; D is uncertain. V was cut by 3 bases and J by 6 bases, with 3 bases left in between. This CDR3 comprises 10 residues. Germline V gives CDR1 MNHEY, CDR2 SMNVEV (reference sequence). CDR3 DNA sequence: TGTGCCAGCAGTTTGTCCGAGCAGTACTTC. It is translated as CASSLSEQYF.

This chain uses TRBV6-2 or TRBV6-3 with TRBJ1-3; no reliable D call. V was clipped by 5 bases and J by 4 bases, with 21 bases between them. Germline CDR1 MNHEY, CDR2 SVGEGT. The CDR3 is made up of 17 amino acids. The chain's CDR3 is CASSSTLGFGLGNTIYF. As DNA, the CDR3 is TGTGCCAGCAGTAGTACCCTGGGTTTCGGTTTGGGAAACACCATATATTTT.

The chain has TRBV20-1 and TRBJ1-1; D remains unclear. Trimming stripped 5 bases from V and 1 base from J, with 17 bases between. The CDR3 contains 15 residues. Germline assignment: CDR1 DFQATT and CDR2 SNEGSKA (reference sequence). CDR3 sequence reads: CSAGIEGPANTEAFF. DNA of the CDR3: TGCAGTGCTGGTATAGAGGGCCCGGCGAACACTGAAGCTTTCTTT.